This T cell receptor beta chain was sequenced for a study of OX40 agonist ivuxolimab in advanced cancers. Study details: One patient with hepatocellular carcinoma and two with cutaneous melanoma, three in all, had partial responses.

Notes on the study in general: Both CD4+ and CD8+ T cell populations in blood had undergone clonal expansion by week 6 at 0.1 to 3.0 mg/kg. The authors also found low normalized T-cell clonal expansion in some nonresponders.

On this clone: Its antigen is undetermined.

The assay was immunoSEQ multiplex PCR, and TCRdb's table has in-frame clones only and misses some. The data contain roughly 20,000 clones, 80% to 85% of them seen just once; the ten biggest clones take up less than 4%. Germline CDR1 reads SGDLS; CDR2 reads YYNGEE. The CDR3 has 15 amino acids. V lost 4 bases, J lost 4 bases, and 10 bases stayed unmatched. The V call is TRBV9, the J call TRBJ1-2; 7 nucleotides agree with TRBD1. The sample in question was CD4+ or CD8+ T cells sorted from blood, obtained in a trial of the OX40 agonist ivuxolimab. The source of this sequence is an adult with an advanced solid tumor such as melanoma, head and neck, liver or kidney cancer. This CDR3 is CASSPRGGGAYGYTF. In DNA form, the CDR3 reads TGTGCCAGCAGCCCCCGCGGAGGGGGCGCCTATGGCTACACCTTC.